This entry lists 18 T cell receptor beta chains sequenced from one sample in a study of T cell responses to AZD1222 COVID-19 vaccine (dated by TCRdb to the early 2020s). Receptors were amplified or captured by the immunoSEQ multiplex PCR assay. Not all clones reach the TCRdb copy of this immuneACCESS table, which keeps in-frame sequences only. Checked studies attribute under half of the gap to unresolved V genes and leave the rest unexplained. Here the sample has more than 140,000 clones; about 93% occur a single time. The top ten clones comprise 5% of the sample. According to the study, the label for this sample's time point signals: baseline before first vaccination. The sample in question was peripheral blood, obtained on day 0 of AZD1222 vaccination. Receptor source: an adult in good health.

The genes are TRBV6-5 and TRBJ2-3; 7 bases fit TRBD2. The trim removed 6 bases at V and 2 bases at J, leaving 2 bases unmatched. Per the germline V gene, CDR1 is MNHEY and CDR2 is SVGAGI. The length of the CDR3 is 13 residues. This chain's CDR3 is CASRRDYTDTQYF. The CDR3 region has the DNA TGTGCCAGCAGGCGGGACTACACAGATACGCAGTATTTT.

The CDR3 region has the DNA TGTGCCAGCAGCCCATCGGGACTAGCGGGAGGGCCTTTGAATGAGCAGTTCTTC. Translated, it gives CASSPSGLAGGPLNEQFF. The rearrangement links TRBV7-6 to TRBJ2-1, with 16 bases lining up with TRBD2. The V segment lost 5 bases and the J segment 7 bases; nucleotides outside the gene matches: 11. This CDR3 spans 18 amino acids. Per germline, CDR1 SGHVS and CDR2 FNYEAQ. The variable domain in full, with the rest retrieved from reference TRBV7-6 and TRBJ2-1, is GAGVSQSPRYKVTKRGQDVALRCDPISGHVSLYWYRQALGQGPEFLTYFNYEAQQDKSGLPNDRFSAERPEGSISTLTIQRTEQRDSAMYRCASSPSGLAGGPLNEQFFGPGTRLTVL.

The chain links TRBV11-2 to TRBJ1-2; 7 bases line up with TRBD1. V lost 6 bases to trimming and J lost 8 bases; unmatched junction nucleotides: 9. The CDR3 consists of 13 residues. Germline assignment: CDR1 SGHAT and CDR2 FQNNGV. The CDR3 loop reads CASRRTGMRGYTF. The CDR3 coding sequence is TGTGCCAGCAGGCGGACAGGCATGAGGGGCTACACCTTC.

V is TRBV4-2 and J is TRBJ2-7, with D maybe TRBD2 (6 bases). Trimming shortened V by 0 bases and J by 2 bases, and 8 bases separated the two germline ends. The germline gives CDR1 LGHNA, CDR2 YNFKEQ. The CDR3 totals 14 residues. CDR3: CASSQERGTYEQYF. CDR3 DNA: TGTGCCAGCAGCCAAGAGCGGGGTACCTACGAGCAGTACTTC.

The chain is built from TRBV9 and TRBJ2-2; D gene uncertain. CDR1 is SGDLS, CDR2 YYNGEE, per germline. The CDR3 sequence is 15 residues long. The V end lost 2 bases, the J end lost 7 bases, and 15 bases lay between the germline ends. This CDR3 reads CASSVVRSGIGELFF. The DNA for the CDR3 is TGTGCCAGCAGCGTGGTGCGGAGTGGTATCGGGGAGCTGTTTTTT. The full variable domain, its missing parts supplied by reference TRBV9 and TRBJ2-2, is DSGVTQTPKHLITATGQRVTLRCSPRSGDLSVYWYQQSLDQGLQFLIQYYNGEERAKGNILERFSAQQFPDLHSELNLSSLELGDSALYFCASSVVRSGIGELFFGEGSRLTVL.

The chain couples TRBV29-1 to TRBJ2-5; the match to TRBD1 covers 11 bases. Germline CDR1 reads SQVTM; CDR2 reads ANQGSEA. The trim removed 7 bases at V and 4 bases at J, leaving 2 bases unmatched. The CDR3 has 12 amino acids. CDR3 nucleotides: TGCAGCGCCGGGACAGGGGGAGAGACCCAGTACTTC. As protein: CSAGTGGETQYF.

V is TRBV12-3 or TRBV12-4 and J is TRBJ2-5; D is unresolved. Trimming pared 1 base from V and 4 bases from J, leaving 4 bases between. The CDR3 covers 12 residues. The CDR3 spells CASSLVPETQYF. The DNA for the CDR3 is TGTGCCAGCAGTTTAGTCCCAGAGACCCAGTACTTC.

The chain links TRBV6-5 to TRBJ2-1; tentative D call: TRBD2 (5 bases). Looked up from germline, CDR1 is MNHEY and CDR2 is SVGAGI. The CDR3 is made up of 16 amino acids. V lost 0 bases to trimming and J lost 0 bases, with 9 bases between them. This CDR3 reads CASSYSEDLSYNEQFF. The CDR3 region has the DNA TGTGCCAGCAGTTACTCGGAGGATCTCTCCTACAATGAGCAGTTCTTC.

The CDR3 region is CASRPPMGPDNEQFF. The CDR3 region has the DNA TGTGCCAGCCGCCCTCCTATGGGGCCAGACAATGAGCAGTTCTTC. The chain carries TRBV7-2 and TRBJ2-1, with a tentative D call TRBD1 (5 bases). V lost 8 bases and J 5 bases, leaving 19 bases between the germline ends. Germline CDR1 reads SGHTA; CDR2 reads FQGNSA. CDR3 length: 15 residues. The complete variable domain, with remaining parts taken from reference TRBV7-2 and TRBJ2-1, reads GAGVSQSPSNKVTEKGKDVELRCDPISGHTALYWYRQSLGQGLEFLIYFQGNSAPDKSGLPSDRFSAERTGGSVSTLTIQRTQQEDSAVYLCASRPPMGPDNEQFFGPGTRLTVL.

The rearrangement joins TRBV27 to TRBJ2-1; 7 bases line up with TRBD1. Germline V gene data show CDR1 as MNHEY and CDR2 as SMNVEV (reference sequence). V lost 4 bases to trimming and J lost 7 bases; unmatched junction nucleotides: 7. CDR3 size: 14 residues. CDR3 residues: CASSSTGWNNEQFF. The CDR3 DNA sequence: TGTGCCAGCAGTTCGACAGGGTGGAATAATGAGCAGTTCTTC.

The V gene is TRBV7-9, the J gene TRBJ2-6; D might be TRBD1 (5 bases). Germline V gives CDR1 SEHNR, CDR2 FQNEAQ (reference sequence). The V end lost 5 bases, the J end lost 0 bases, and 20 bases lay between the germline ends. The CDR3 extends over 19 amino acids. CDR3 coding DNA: TGTGCCAGCAGCCTTAAGCTAAGACAGCGCTCCTCTGGGGCCAACGTCCTGACTTTC. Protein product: CASSLKLRQRSSGANVLTF.

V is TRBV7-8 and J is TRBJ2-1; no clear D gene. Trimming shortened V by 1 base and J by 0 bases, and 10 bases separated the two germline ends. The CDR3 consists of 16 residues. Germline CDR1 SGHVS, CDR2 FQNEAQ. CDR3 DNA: TGTGCCAGCAGCTTAGACCGCCTAAGCTCCTACAATGAGCAGTTCTTC. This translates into CASSLDRLSSYNEQFF.

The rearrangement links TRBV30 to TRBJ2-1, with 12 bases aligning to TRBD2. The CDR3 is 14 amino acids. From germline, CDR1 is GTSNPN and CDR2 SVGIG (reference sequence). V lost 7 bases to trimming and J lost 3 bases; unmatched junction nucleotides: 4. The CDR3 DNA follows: TGTGCCTCTGGGACTAGCGGGTTCTACAATGAGCAGTTCTTC. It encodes CASGTSGFYNEQFF.

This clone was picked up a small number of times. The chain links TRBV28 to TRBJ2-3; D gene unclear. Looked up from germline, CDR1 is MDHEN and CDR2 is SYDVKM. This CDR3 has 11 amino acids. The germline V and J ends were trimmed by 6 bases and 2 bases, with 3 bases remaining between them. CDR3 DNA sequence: TGTGCCAGCAGATCCACAGATACGCAGTATTTT. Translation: CASRSTDTQYF.

CDR3 nucleotides: TGTGCCAGCAGCTTAGTTGGGGTCACAGATACGCAGTATTTT. It specifies CASSLVGVTDTQYF. The rearrangement links TRBV7-3 to TRBJ2-3; D uncertain. V lost 2 bases and J lost 2, with 8 bases in between. Germline-derived CDR1 and CDR2 are SGHTA and FQGTGA. This CDR3 has 14 residues.

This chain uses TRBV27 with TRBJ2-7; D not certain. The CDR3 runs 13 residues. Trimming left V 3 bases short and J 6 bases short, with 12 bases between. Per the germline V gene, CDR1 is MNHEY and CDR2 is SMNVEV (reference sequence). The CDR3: CASSFTALGEQYF. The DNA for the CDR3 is TGTGCCAGCAGTTTCACAGCCCTTGGCGAGCAGTACTTC.

The DNA for the CDR3 is TGTGCCAGCAGCAGGGGCCGGTACGAGCAGTACTTC. Translating gives CASSRGRYEQYF. V usage is TRBV5-6 and J usage is TRBJ2-7; the D gene is possibly TRBD1 (5 bases). The CDR3 contains 12 residues. Germline values: CDR1 SGHDT, CDR2 YYEEEE. Between the trimmed V and J ends, which lost 4 bases and 4 bases, there was a span of 9 bases.

The DNA for the CDR3 is TGTGCCAGCACCCCGGCCGGGCGGTGGGAGCCCCAGCATTTT. This encodes CASTPAGRWEPQHF. The chain recombines TRBV25-1 with TRBJ1-5; D ambiguous. In germline, CDR1 is MGHDK, CDR2 SYGVNS. Trimming took off 7 bases at V and 8 bases at J, with 18 bases between the two ends. The CDR3 totals 14 residues. Based on the CDR3 plus reference TRBV25-1 and TRBJ1-5, the full variable domain is EADIYQTPRYLVIGTGKKITLECSQTMGHDKMYWYQQDPGMELHLIHYSYGVNSTEKGDLSSESTVSRIRTEHFPLTLESARPSHTSQYLCASTPAGRWEPQHFGDGTRLSIL.